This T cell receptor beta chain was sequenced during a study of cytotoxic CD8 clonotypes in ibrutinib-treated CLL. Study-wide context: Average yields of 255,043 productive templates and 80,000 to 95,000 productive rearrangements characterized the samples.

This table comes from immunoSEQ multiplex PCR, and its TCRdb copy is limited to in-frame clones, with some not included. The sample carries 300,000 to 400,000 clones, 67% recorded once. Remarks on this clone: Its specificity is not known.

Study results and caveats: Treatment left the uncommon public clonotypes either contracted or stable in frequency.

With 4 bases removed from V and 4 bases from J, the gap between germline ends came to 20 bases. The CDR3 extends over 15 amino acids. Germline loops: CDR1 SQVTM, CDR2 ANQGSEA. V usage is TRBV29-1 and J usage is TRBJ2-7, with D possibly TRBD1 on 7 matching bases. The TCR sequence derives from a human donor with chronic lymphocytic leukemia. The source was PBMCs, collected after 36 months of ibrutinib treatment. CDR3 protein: CSVVGGRDREYEQYF. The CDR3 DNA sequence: TGCAGCGTTGTGGGGGGCCGAGACAGGGAATACGAGCAGTACTTC.